One T cell receptor beta chain is described in this entry. Germline V gene lookup returns CDR1 SGHDT and CDR2 YYEEEE. J was trimmed by 6 bases and V by 7 bases; bases with no gene match: 13. CDR3 length equals 16 residues. The sample comes from a study of blood T cell repertoires in COVID-19. Per the original methods: From reference gene primer amplification, estimates of nucleated cell counts were derived. Sequencing used immunoSEQ multiplex PCR; TCRdb keeps in-frame clones, though not all of them. The D gene and trimming were derived from the DNA, and the V and J assignments and clone size from that table. This table holds approximately 280,000 clones, 80% to 90% found once.

The receptor's source is a man in his forties with acute or convalescent COVID-19. The specimen was peripheral blood. The chain has TRBV5-6 and TRBJ2-4; 10 nucleotides line up with TRBD1. The DNA of the CDR3 is TGTGCCAGCGAGCTTTCTCGGACAGGGGGAGGAAACATTCAGTACTTC. Translation gives CASELSRTGGGNIQYF.